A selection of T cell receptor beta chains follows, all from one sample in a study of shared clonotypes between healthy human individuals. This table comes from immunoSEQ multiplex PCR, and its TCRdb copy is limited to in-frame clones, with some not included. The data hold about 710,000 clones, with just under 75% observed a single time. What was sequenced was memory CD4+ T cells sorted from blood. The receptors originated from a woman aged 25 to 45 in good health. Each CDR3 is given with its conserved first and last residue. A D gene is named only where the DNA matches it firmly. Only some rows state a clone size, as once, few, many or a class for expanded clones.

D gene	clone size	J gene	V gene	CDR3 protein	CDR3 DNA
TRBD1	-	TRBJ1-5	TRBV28	CASKRTGGTGFQPQHF	TGTGCCAGCAAGAGGACAGGGGGTACGGGTTTCCAGCCCCAGCATTTT
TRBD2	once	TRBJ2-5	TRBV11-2	CASSSRTSGRALETQYF	TGTGCCAGCAGCTCGAGGACTAGCGGGAGGGCCTTAGAGACCCAGTACTTC
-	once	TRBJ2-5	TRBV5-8	CASSFRVGRMSQYF	TGTGCCAGCAGCTTTCGGGTAGGGAGGATGTCCCAGTACTTC
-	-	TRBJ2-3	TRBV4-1	CASSARRESTQYF	TGCGCCAGCAGCGCGAGGAGAGAGAGTACGCAGTATTTT
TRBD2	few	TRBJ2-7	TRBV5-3	CARSRTSGKPHYEQYF	TGTGCCAGAAGCAGGACTAGCGGAAAACCACACTACGAGCAGTACTTC
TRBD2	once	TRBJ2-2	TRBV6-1	CASRLAVGTGELFF	TGTGCCAGCAGGCTAGCGGTGGGCACCGGGGAGCTGTTTTTT
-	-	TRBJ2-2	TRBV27	CASTHWNTGELFF	TGTGCCAGCACGCACTGGAACACCGGGGAGCTGTTTTTT
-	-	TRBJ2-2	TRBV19	CASSTPGSLLGELFF	TGTGCCAGTAGTACGCCAGGATCGCTTTTAGGGGAGCTGTTTTTT
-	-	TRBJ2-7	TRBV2	CASRDYGGSYEQYF	TGTGCCAGCAGGGACTACGGGGGTTCCTACGAGCAGTACTTC
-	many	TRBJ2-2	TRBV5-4	CASSLELRNTGELFF	TGTGCCAGCAGCTTGGAACTGAGGAACACCGGGGAGCTGTTTTTT
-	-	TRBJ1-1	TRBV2	CASSRPPAGAFF	TGTGCCAGCAGCCGACCTCCTGCGGGAGCTTTCTTT
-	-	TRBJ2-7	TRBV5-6	CASSSPRAFYEQYF	TGTGCCAGCAGCTCCCCGAGGGCCTTCTACGAGCAGTACTTC
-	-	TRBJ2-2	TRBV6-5	CASSYSMWRAGELFF	TGTGCCAGCAGTTACTCGATGTGGAGAGCCGGGGAGCTGTTTTTT
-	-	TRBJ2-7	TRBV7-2	CASSLVAGTHSYEQYF	TGTGCCAGCAGCTTAGTAGCAGGGACTCACTCCTACGAGCAGTACTTC
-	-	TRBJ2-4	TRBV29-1	CSVGGPPPDIQYF	TGCAGCGTTGGAGGTCCCCCCCCGGACATTCAGTACTTC